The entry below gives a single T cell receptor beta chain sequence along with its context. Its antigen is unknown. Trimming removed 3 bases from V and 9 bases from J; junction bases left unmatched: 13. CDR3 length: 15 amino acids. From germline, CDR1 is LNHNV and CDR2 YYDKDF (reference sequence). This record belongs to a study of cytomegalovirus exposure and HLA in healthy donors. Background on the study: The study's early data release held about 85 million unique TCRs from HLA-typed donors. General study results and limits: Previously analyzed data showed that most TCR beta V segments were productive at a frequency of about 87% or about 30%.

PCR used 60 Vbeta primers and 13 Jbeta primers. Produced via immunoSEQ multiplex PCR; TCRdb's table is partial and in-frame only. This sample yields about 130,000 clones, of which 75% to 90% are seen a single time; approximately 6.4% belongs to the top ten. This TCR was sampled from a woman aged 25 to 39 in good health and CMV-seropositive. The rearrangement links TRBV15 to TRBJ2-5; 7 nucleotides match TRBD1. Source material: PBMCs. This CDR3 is CATSSPRGQSEAQYF. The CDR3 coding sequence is TGTGCCACCAGCAGTCCCAGGGGACAGTCGGAGGCCCAGTACTTC.